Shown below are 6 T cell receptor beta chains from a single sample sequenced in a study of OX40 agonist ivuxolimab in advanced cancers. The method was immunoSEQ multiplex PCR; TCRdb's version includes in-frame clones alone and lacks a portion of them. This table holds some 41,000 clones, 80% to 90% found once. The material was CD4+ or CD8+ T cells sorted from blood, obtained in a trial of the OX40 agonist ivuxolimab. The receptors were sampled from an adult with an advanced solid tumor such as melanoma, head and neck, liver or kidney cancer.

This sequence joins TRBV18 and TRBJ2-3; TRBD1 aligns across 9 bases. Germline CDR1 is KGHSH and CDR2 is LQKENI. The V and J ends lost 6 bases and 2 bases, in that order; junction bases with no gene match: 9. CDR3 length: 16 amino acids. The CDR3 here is CASSLNRDRDTDTQYF. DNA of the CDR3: TGTGCCAGCTCGCTTAACCGGGACAGGGACACAGATACGCAGTATTTT.

The CDR3 region has the DNA TGTGCTAGTGGTTTGGCCCCCTTACAGTCATTCAGGCGTGGCTACACCTTC. Protein sequence: CASGLAPLQSFRRGYTF. The chain has TRBV12-5 and TRBJ1-2; D remains ambiguous. Germline V CDR1 and CDR2: LGHNT, FRNRAP. This CDR3 is built from 17 residues. V gave up 1 base and J gave up 7 bases, with 22 bases separating them.

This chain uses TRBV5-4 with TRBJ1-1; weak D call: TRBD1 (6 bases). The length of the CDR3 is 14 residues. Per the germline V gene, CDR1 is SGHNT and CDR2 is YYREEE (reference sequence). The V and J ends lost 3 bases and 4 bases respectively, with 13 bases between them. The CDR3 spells CASSSFWGPTEAFF. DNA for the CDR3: TGTGCCAGCAGCTCCTTTTGGGGGCCCACTGAAGCTTTCTTT.

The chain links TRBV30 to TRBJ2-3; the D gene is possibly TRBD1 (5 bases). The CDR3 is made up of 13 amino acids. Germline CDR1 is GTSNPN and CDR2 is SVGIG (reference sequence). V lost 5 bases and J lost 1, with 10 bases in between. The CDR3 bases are TGTGCCTGGCAGGGTTTAGGCACAGATACGCAGTATTTT. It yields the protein CAWQGLGTDTQYF. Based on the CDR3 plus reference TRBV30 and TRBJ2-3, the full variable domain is SQTIHQWPATLVQPVGSPLSLECTVEGTSNPNLYWYRQAAGRGLQLLFYSVGIGQISSEVPQNLSASRPQDRQFILSSKKLLLSDSGFYLCAWQGLGTDTQYFGPGTRLTVL.

The CDR3 here is CASSLTGKSPLHF. The CDR3, as DNA: TGTGCCAGCAGCTTGACAGGGAAATCACCCCTCCACTTT. The rearrangement links TRBV5-6 to TRBJ1-6; tentative D call: TRBD1 (6 bases). Trimming removed 1 base from V and 10 bases from J, with 9 bases in between. Germline lookup yields CDR1 SGHDT and CDR2 YYEEEE. CDR3 length: 13 amino acids.

This chain's CDR3 is CASSEGQNYGYTF. CDR3 nucleotide sequence: TGTGCCAGCAGCGAAGGACAGAACTATGGCTACACCTTC. This chain joins TRBV6-5 and TRBJ1-2; a possible D gene is TRBD1 (6 bases). V was shortened by 6 bases and J by 2 bases, with 10 bases between the two germline ends. Germline V gene lookup returns CDR1 MNHEY and CDR2 SVGAGI. The CDR3 sequence is 13 residues long.